This passage covers 16 T cell receptor beta chains from one sample sequenced in a study of cytomegalovirus exposure and HLA in healthy donors. Use of 60 Vbeta and 13 Jbeta primers characterized the PCR. Repertoires were generated with immunoSEQ multiplex PCR, while TCRdb's copy carries only in-frame clones and drops some. This table holds 160,000 or so clones, 70% to 80% found once. The specimen sequenced was PBMCs. These receptors were obtained from a man between 25 and 39 years old in good health and CMV-seropositive.

The V and J genes are TRBV19 and TRBJ2-6; tentatively, D is TRBD2 (6 bases). Deletions cut 5 bases from V and 3 bases from J, with 8 bases between. Germline CDR1 reads LNHDA; CDR2 reads SQIVND (reference sequence). There are 14 residues in the CDR3. The CDR3 reads CASSRRDGANVLTF. In DNA, the CDR3 is TGTGCCAGTAGTCGGAGGGATGGGGCCAACGTCCTGACTTTC.

The CDR3 loop is CASSGRDRSSYEQYF. The CDR3 nucleotides read TGTGCCAGCAGCGGTAGGGACAGGAGCTCCTACGAGCAGTACTTC. The chain uses TRBV2 and TRBJ2-7; 8 bases match TRBD1. This CDR3 has 15 amino acids. The trim removed 6 bases at V and 0 bases at J, leaving 7 bases unmatched. Germline values: CDR1 SNHLY, CDR2 FYNNEI. The variable domain in full, completed from reference TRBV2 and TRBJ2-7, reads EPEVTQTPSHQVTQMGQEVILRCVPISNHLYFYWYRQILGQKVEFLVSFYNNEISEKSEIFDDQFSVERPDGSNFTLKIRSTKLEDSAMYFCASSGRDRSSYEQYFGPGTRLTVT.

The rearrangement uses TRBV6-5 and TRBJ1-1; the D gene is possibly TRBD1 (6 bases). V was pared by 5 bases and J by 1 base, with 14 bases between. Germline V lookup: CDR1 MNHEY, CDR2 SVGAGI. This CDR3 is 15 amino acids long. CDR3 amino acids: CASSTQGRRNTEAFF. The DNA of the CDR3 is TGTGCCAGCAGTACACAGGGAAGGCGGAACACTGAAGCTTTCTTT.

The chain employs TRBV25-1 and TRBJ1-4; D not certain. The ends were cut back, 1 base at V and 2 bases at J, with 14 bases in the middle. Germline CDR1 reads MGHDK; CDR2 reads SYGVNS. The CDR3 is made up of 17 amino acids. The CDR3 nucleotides read TGTGCCAGCAGTGAATCCCCAGGAGGCCCTACTAATGAAAAACTGTTTTTT. It yields the protein CASSESPGGPTNEKLFF.

The gene calls are TRBV7-2 and TRBJ2-7, with 9 bases lining up with TRBD1. In germline, CDR1 is SGHTA, CDR2 FQGNSA. Trimming cost V 5 bases and J 6 bases; bases outside gene matches: 8. The CDR3 sequence is 14 residues long. The CDR3 DNA sequence: TGTGCCAGCAGCGGGCGGACAGGGGCGGGCGAGCAGTACTTC. This translates into CASSGRTGAGEQYF. Full variable domain (remainder filled in from reference TRBV7-2 and TRBJ2-7): GAGVSQSPSNKVTEKGKDVELRCDPISGHTALYWYRQSLGQGLEFLIYFQGNSAPDKSGLPSDRFSAERTGGSVSTLTIQRTQQEDSAVYLCASSGRTGAGEQYFGPGTRLTVT.

This chain joins TRBV29-1 and TRBJ2-3, with 8 bases identical to TRBD2. CDR1 is SQVTM, CDR2 ANQGSEA, per germline. CDR3 size: 14 residues. V shed 3 bases, J shed 6 bases, and the junction held 8 bases outside the gene matches. This chain's CDR3 is CSVDFGGARDTQYF. CDR3 DNA sequence: TGCAGCGTTGATTTCGGGGGGGCAAGGGATACGCAGTATTTT.

The V and J genes are TRBV7-3 and TRBJ1-3; D is unclear. This CDR3 is 12 amino acids long. Germline-derived CDR1 and CDR2 are SGHTA and FQGTGA. V shed 8 bases and J shed 5 bases, with 10 bases lying between them. The CDR3, as DNA: TGTGCCAGCCCTTTAGATCGAAACACCATATATTTT. Amino acid sequence: CASPLDRNTIYF.

V gene TRBV5-1 combines with J gene TRBJ2-1; the D gene is possibly TRBD2 (5 bases). V shed 3 bases and J shed 7 bases, with 17 bases lying between them. CDR1 and CDR2 (germline): SGHRS, YFSETQ. The CDR3 is 15 residues long. The DNA for the CDR3 is TGCGCCAGCAGCTACGACCTACGAAGCGGAAATGAGCAGTTCTTC. Its translation is CASSYDLRSGNEQFF.

V usage is TRBV15 and J usage is TRBJ1-3, with D possibly being TRBD1 (5 bases). The CDR3 is 15 residues long. Trimming stripped 6 bases from V and 1 base from J, with 13 bases between. Germline V gene lookup returns CDR1 LNHNV and CDR2 YYDKDF (reference sequence). CDR3 nucleotide sequence: TGTGCCACCAGGCACGTAAAGGGGTCTGGAAACACCATATATTTT. Translating gives CATRHVKGSGNTIYF.

The chain combines TRBV7-9 with TRBJ1-2; no definite D call. Germline loops: CDR1 SEHNR, CDR2 FQNEAQ (reference sequence). CDR3 size: 13 residues. V lost 3 bases and J lost 3, with 8 bases in between. Here the CDR3 DNA reads TGTGCCAGCAGCTTGGGAGTAGACTATGGCTACACCTTC. Protein: CASSLGVDYGYTF.

The gene calls are TRBV27 and TRBJ2-1; TRBD2 aligns across 7 bases. Germline CDR1 MNHEY, CDR2 SMNVEV (reference sequence). The CDR3 runs 12 residues. Trimming cost V 10 bases and J 7 bases; bases outside gene matches: 7. The CDR3: CANKRGLNEQFF. DNA of the CDR3: TGTGCCAACAAGCGGGGCCTGAATGAGCAGTTCTTC.

Only a few counts were recorded for this clone. Different DNA sequences within this sample yield the same CDR3. V usage is TRBV7-6 and J usage is TRBJ2-3; D perhaps matches TRBD2 (7 bases). V was shortened by 5 bases and J by 2 bases, with 17 bases between the two germline ends. Germline-derived CDR1 and CDR2 are SGHVS and FNYEAQ. This CDR3 region has 16 residues. In DNA, the CDR3 is TGTGCCAGCAGCCTCGGGGGAGGGGGACCCACAGATACGCAGTATTTT. As protein: CASSLGGGGPTDTQYF.

On this clone: The junction does not match germline at one end; this may be a read error. Within the sample, other DNA sequences also encode this same CDR3. V gene TRBV29-1 combines with J gene TRBJ1-6; the D gene is possibly TRBD1 (6 bases). The germline gives CDR1 SQVTM, CDR2 ANQGSEA. The CDR3 is 13 amino acids. The CDR3, as DNA: TGCAGCACCCCGGACAGCTATAATTCGCCCCTCCACTTT. This gives the protein CSTPDSYNSPLHF. Combining the CDR3 with reference TRBV29-1 and TRBJ1-6 gives the whole variable domain SAVISQKPSRDICQRGTSLTIQCQVDSQVTMMFWYRQQPGQSLTLIATANQGSEATYESGFVIDKFPISRPNLTFSTLTVSNMSPEDSSIYLCSTPDSYNSPLHFGNGTRLTVT.

As to this clone: The identical CDR3 is also encoded by other nucleotide sequences in the sample. DNA for the CDR3: TGCGCCAGCAGCTCGACAGGTGGGGATCAGCCCCAGCATTTT. The encoded protein is CASSSTGGDQPQHF. This chain joins TRBV5-1 and TRBJ1-5; a weak D match, TRBD1 (6 bases). There are 14 residues in the CDR3. Germline loops: CDR1 SGHRS, CDR2 YFSETQ. Trimming stripped 3 bases from V and 5 bases from J, with 12 bases between.

This rearrangement joins TRBV7-9 to TRBJ2-7, with D tentatively TRBD1 (6 bases). Germline-derived CDR1 and CDR2 are SEHNR and FQNEAQ (reference sequence). Trimming stripped 5 bases from V and 3 bases from J, with 14 bases between. This CDR3 spans 14 amino acids. CDR3 nucleotide sequence: TGTGCCAGCAGCCCTTGGGACAAACACTACGAGCAGTACTTC. Amino acids: CASSPWDKHYEQYF. Looking up the rest from reference TRBV7-9 and TRBJ2-7 gives the full variable domain: DTGVSQNPRHKITKRGQNVTFRCDPISEHNRLYWYRQTLGQGPEFLTYFQNEAQLEKSRLLSDRFSAERPKGSFSTLEIQRTEQGDSAMYLCASSPWDKHYEQYFGPGTRLTVT.

The genes are TRBV5-1 and TRBJ1-1, with D perhaps TRBD1 (5 bases). CDR3 length equals 15 residues. V lost 1 base to trimming and J lost 6 bases, with 16 bases between them. Germline V gives CDR1 SGHRS, CDR2 YFSETQ. The CDR3 reads CASSLYGAPSSEAFF. CDR3 nucleotide sequence: TGCGCCAGCAGCTTGTATGGGGCTCCCTCTTCTGAAGCTTTCTTT. Using reference TRBV5-1 and TRBJ1-1 for the parts outside the CDR3, the full variable domain is KAGVTQTPRYLIKTRGQQVTLSCSPISGHRSVSWYQQTPGQGLQFLFEYFSETQRNKGNFPGRFSGRQFSNSRSEMNVSTLELGDSALYLCASSLYGAPSSEAFFGQGTRLTVV.